The text below deals with one TCR beta chain. The sample is drawn from a study of OX40 agonist ivuxolimab in advanced cancers. Trimming at V came to 4 bases and at J to 6 bases, leaving 8 bases not matched to a gene. CDR3 size: 14 residues. CDR1 and CDR2 from the germline V gene are SGHRS and YFSETQ. Blood was sampled at baseline, cycle 4 day 1, and cycle 7 day 1. The repertoire was sequenced with immunoSEQ multiplex PCR; TCRdb's copy has only in-frame clones and lacks some. Among tens of thousands of clones listed, approximately 82% were seen once. The chain combines TRBV5-1 with TRBJ1-2; 8 nucleotides match TRBD1. The sequence was collected from an adult with an advanced solid tumor such as melanoma, head and neck, liver or kidney cancer. The source material was CD4+ or CD8+ T cells sorted from blood, sampled in a trial of the OX40 agonist ivuxolimab. CDR3 DNA: TGCGCCAGCAGCCCGGGACAGGTCGTGGATGGCTACACCTTC. Translated, it gives CASSPGQVVDGYTF.